The clone carrying this TCR beta chain has just a few counts. Its specificity is not known. Unique molecular identifiers were attached to individual cDNA molecules. TCRdb called the 5' RACE reads again in MiXCR, with one record for every CDR3 protein. This sample yields 62,000 or so distinct CDR3 sequences, of which more than 7% are seen a single time; around 15% belongs to the top ten. Germline V lookup: CDR1 MRHNA, CDR2 SNTAGT. This CDR3 contains 15 residues. The V end lost 6 bases, the J end lost 3 bases, and 15 bases lay between the germline ends. These data come from a study of early T cells in non-severe SARS-CoV-2 infection. Study context: Sequencing of bulk RNA from unsorted whole blood was done, without chain pairing.

Notes on the study in general: Matching results from VDJdb favored anti-spike CD8 responses, leaving private and CD4 specificities undetected.

The chain uses TRBV6-4 and TRBJ1-5; weak D call: TRBD1 (6 bases). The sequence derives from an adult who was a healthcare worker with PCR-confirmed SARS-CoV-2 infection or an uninfected control (not recorded which). Specimen: whole blood, collected at baseline. This CDR3 reads CASSPMDSHNQPQHF. CDR3 sequence (DNA): TGTGCCAGCAGCCCCATGGACAGCCACAATCAGCCCCAGCATTTT.